A selection of T cell receptor beta chains follows, all from one sample in a study of OX40 agonist ivuxolimab in advanced cancers. Sequencing used immunoSEQ multiplex PCR; TCRdb keeps in-frame clones, though not all of them. Of tens of thousands of clones listed, around 90% are singletons. The sequences come from CD4+ or CD8+ T cells sorted from blood, collected in a trial of the OX40 agonist ivuxolimab. The origin of the receptors is an adult with an advanced solid tumor such as melanoma, head and neck, liver or kidney cancer. Each CDR3 is given with its conserved first and last residue.

v_call: TRBV7-9
cdr3_aa: CASSPFVFSASSYNEQFF

v_call: TRBV6-6
cdr3_aa: CASSYGQGSGNTIYF

v_call: TRBV5-1
cdr3_aa: CASSRDRGRPDTQYF

v_call: TRBV5-1
cdr3_aa: CASSRGTGNAYEQYF

v_call: TRBV5-1
cdr3_aa: CASSLDTSTDTQYF

v_call: TRBV6-6
cdr3_aa: CASSLGTLYGYTF

v_call: TRBV5-1
cdr3_aa: CASSLAGGQVEKLFF

v_call: TRBV12-5
cdr3_aa: CASGSHSDRGREKLFF

v_call: TRBV6-1
cdr3_aa: CASSEFYGETDTQYF

v_call: TRBV28
cdr3_aa: CASSLWTGRYTGAFF

v_call: TRBV28
cdr3_aa: CASTPRDRLNYGYTF

v_call: TRBV15
cdr3_aa: CATSRAGGPDTQYF

v_call: TRBV12-5
cdr3_aa: CASGLDTLYTEAFF

v_call: TRBV10-2
cdr3_aa: CASTGTDQETQYF

v_call: TRBV12-2
cdr3_aa: CASRHGLERGAREETQYF

v_call: TRBV5-4
cdr3_aa: CASSQDRVHGYTF

v_call: TRBV5-6
cdr3_aa: CASLGVGGTDTQYF

v_call: TRBV18
cdr3_aa: CASSFDRGPEAFF

v_call: TRBV19
cdr3_aa: CASKTVTGGPFTGELFF

v_call: TRBV11-2
cdr3_aa: CASCLMASTEAFF

v_call: TRBV13
cdr3_aa: CASSLWTSGNPTDTQYF

v_call: TRBV19
cdr3_aa: CASKPGTAGNTIYF

v_call: TRBV28
cdr3_aa: CASSLPLTGVVYEQYF

v_call: TRBV5-1
cdr3_aa: CASSLQGYEQYF

v_call: TRBV5-4
cdr3_aa: CASSFQRGPSTDTQYF

v_call: TRBV2
cdr3_aa: CASALQGAGKTQYF

v_call: TRBV15
cdr3_aa: CATSRERTSYGYTF

v_call: TRBV2
cdr3_aa: CASTSRDRGYYGYTF

v_call: TRBV6-5
cdr3_aa: CASSDGQGLFF

v_call: TRBV4-2
cdr3_aa: CASTVAPRSYNEQFF

v_call: TRBV4-1
cdr3_aa: CASSQEAIGPNSPLHF

v_call: TRBV7-9
cdr3_aa: CASSHTGPSMFYGYTF

v_call: TRBV5-1
cdr3_aa: CASTRRLAGGTSTDTQYF

v_call: TRBV5-1
cdr3_aa: CASSLRPGTPYSGNTIYF

v_call: TRBV10-2
cdr3_aa: CASKSGGEKLFF